This record looks at one T cell receptor beta chain sequence and its context. Its specificity is unknown. This sample stems from a study of shared clonotypes between healthy human individuals. Study details: The study enrolled a couple of women and a few men aged 18 to 49.

Only in-frame clones appear in the TCRdb table, and some are missing; sequencing was by immunoSEQ multiplex PCR. The repertoire consists of about 670,000 clones, with roughly 78% occurring once and the leading ten covering 1.8%. This CDR3 contains 15 residues. V shed 4 bases and J shed 0 bases, with 12 bases lying between them. Germline V CDR1 and CDR2: SGHRS, YFSETQ. The study's findings and limits: Among the subsets, naive ones generally showed larger estimated richness than memory ones. Four donors held about 5.1% of naive CD4 clonotypes in common.

This clonotype was obtained from a woman aged 30 to 39 in good health. This chain joins TRBV5-1 and TRBJ2-3; D uncertain. Sequenced: memory CD4+ T cells sorted from blood. Subset defined: CD45RA-negative fraction. The DNA for the CDR3 is TGCGCCAGCAGCGGAATAACAATGAGCACAGATACGCAGTATTTT. Translation: CASSGITMSTDTQYF. The complete variable domain, with remaining parts taken from reference TRBV5-1 and TRBJ2-3, reads KAGVTQTPRYLIKTRGQQVTLSCSPISGHRSVSWYQQTPGQGLQFLFEYFSETQRNKGNFPGRFSGRQFSNSRSEMNVSTLELGDSALYLCASSGITMSTDTQYFGPGTRLTVL.